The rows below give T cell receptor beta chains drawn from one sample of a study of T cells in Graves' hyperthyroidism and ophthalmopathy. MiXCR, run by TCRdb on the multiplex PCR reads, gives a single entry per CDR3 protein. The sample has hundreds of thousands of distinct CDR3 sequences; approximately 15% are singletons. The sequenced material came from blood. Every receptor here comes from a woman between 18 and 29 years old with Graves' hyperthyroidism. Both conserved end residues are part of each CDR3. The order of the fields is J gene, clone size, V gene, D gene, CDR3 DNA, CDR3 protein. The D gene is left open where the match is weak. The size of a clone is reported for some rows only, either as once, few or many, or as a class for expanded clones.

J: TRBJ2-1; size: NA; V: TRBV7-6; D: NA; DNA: TGTGCCAGCAGCTGGAAGTATGGCTCCTACAATGAGCAGTTCTTC; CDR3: CASSWKYGSYNEQFF
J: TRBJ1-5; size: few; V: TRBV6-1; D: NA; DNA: TGTGCCAGCAGTGAAAGACTGGGCGGTAATCAGCCCCAGCATTTT; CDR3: CASSERLGGNQPQHF
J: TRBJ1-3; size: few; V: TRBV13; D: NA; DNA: TGTGCCAGCAGCCCAGTTGGTAGGGGAGGTTCTGGAAACACCATATATTTT; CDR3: CASSPVGRGGSGNTIYF
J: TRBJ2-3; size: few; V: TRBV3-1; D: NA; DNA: TGTGCCAGCAGCCAAGGCGGTACTAGCACAGATACGCAGTATTTT; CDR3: CASSQGGTSTDTQYF
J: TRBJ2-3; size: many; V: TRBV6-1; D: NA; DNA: TGTGCCAGCAGTGTCTTGGGGCGGCGGGGCACAGATACGCAGTATTTT; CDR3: CASSVLGRRGTDTQYF
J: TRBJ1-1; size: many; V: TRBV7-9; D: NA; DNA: TGTGCCAGCGGACAACCCGTGAACAGGCCTGAAGCTTTCTTT; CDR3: CASGQPVNRPEAFF
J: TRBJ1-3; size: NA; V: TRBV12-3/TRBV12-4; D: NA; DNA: TGTGCCAGCAGCCCCCCGGGGACTGGAAACACCATATATTTT; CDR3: CASSPPGTGNTIYF
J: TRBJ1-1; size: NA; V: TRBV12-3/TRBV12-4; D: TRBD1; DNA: TGTGCCAGCAGTCGAAACAGGGGGCGCGGTGAAGCTTTCTTT; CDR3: CASSRNRGRGEAFF
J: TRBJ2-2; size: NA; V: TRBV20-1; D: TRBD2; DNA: TGCAGTGCTAGAGACCCAGCGGGAGCCACCGGGGAGCTGTTTTTT; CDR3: CSARDPAGATGELFF
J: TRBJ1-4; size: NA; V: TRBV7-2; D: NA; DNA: TGTGCCAGCAGCCCAGACAGGCAGCGCGGCGAAAAACTGTTTTTT; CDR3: CASSPDRQRGEKLFF
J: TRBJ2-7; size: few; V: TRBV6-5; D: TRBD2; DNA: TGTGCCAGCAGTTACTCGGCCAGCGGGAGCTACGAGCAGTACTTC; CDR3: CASSYSASGSYEQYF
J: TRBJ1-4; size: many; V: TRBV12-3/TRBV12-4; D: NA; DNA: TGTGCCAGCAGCCTAACTCGGACAGCAACTAATGAAAAACTGTTTTTT; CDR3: CASSLTRTATNEKLFF
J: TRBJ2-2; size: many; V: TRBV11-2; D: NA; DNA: TGTGCCAGCAGCTTTATACAGGGCAGAGAAAGGGAGCTGTTTTTT; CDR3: CASSFIQGRERELFF
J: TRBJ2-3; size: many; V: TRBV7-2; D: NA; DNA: TGTGCCAGCAGCTTAAGTGGCTATCGTCCCGGGGATACGCAGTATTTT; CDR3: CASSLSGYRPGDTQYF
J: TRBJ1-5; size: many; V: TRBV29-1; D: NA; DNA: TGCAGCGCGGGAACGGCCGTCAATCAGCCCCAGCATTTT; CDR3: CSAGTAVNQPQHF
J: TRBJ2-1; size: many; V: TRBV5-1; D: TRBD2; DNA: TGCGCCAGCAGCTTTAGGCGGGAGGGCCCATATTTGTACAATGAGCAGTTCTTC; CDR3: CASSFRREGPYLYNEQFF
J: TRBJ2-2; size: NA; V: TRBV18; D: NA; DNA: TGTGCCAGCTCACCACCAGAGGCGAACACCGGGGAGCTGTTTTTT; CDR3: CASSPPEANTGELFF
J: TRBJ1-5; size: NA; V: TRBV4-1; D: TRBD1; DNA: TGCGCCAGCAGCCCCAAACCGGTAGGGGGCTTTCAGCCCCAGCATTTT; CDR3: CASSPKPVGGFQPQHF
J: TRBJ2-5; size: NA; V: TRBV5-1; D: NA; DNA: TGCGCCAGCAGCTTGGTAGCATGGGGGAGCAACCAAGAGACCCAGTACTTC; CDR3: CASSLVAWGSNQETQYF
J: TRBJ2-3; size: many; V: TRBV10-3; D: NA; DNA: TGTGCCATCAGTGAGTCCGCGACAGATACGCAGTATTTT; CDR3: CAISESATDTQYF
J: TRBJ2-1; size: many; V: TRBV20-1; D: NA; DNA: TGCAGTGCTGCCAAGGGCTTTGCCTACAATGAGCAGTTCTTC; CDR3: CSAAKGFAYNEQFF
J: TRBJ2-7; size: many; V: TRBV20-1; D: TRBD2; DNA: TGCAGTGCTAGAATAGCGGGAGGACTTTCCTACGAGCAGTACTTC; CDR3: CSARIAGGLSYEQYF
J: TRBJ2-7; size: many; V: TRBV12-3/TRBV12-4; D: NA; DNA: TGTGCCAGCAGTTTAGGCTACTCCTACGAGCAGTACTTC; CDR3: CASSLGYSYEQYF
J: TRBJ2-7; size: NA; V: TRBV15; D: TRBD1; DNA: TGTGCCACCAGCAGCCAGACAGGGGGCAAGTACGAGCAGTACTTC; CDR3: CATSSQTGGKYEQYF
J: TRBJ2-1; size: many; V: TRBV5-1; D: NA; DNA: TGCGCCAGCAGCTTGGCCTTGTCATTATCCTACAATGAGCAGTTCTTC; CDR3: CASSLALSLSYNEQFF
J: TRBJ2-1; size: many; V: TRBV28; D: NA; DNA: TGTGCCAGCAGTACTAAATTAGCCCGATGGGAGAATGAGCAGTTCTTC; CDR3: CASSTKLARWENEQFF
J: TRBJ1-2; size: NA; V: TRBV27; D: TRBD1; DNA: TGTGCCAGCGGACAGGTCTCTAGCTACACCTTC; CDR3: CASGQVSSYTF
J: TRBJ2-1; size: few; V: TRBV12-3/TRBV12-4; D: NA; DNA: TGTGCCAGCAGCTCTTACGGCGGGACACCCCAGGGTGAGCAGTTCTTC; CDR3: CASSSYGGTPQGEQFF
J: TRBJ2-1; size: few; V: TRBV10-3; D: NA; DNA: TGTGCCATCATGTTGGGGGCCCTTTACAATGAGCAGTTCTTC; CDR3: CAIMLGALYNEQFF
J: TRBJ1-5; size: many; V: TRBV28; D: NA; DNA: TGTGCCAGCAGTTGGGGAACGAAGGAACAGCCCCAGCATTTT; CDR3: CASSWGTKEQPQHF
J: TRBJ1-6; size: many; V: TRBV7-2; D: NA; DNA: TGTGCCAGCAGCTTAGGATTCGTCGATGGGGGTTCACCCCTCCACTTT; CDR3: CASSLGFVDGGSPLHF
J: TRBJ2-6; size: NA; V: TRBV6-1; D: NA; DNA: TGTGCCAGCAGTCGCCCGATTACATCTGGGGCCAACGTCCTGACTTTC; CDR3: CASSRPITSGANVLTF
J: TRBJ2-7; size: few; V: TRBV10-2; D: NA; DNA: TGCGCCAGCAGTGACCCCGTGCAAACCACCTACGAGCAGTACTTC; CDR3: CASSDPVQTTYEQYF
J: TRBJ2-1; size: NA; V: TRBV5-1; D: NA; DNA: TGCGCCAGCAGCGCGAACTTACAGGGCTCCGAGCAGTTCTTC; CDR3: CASSANLQGSEQFF
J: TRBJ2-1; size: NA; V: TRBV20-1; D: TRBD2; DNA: TGCAGCAAAATCCCAGCGGGAGCTTACAATGAGCAGTTCTTC; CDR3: CSKIPAGAYNEQFF
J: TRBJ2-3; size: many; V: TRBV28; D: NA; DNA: TGTGCCAGCAGTTTCTTACGGAGTACCACAGATACGCAGTATTTT; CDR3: CASSFLRSTTDTQYF
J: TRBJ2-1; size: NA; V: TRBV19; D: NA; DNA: TGTGCCAGCACGAAGGGGCGGTTGGGTGAGCAGTTCTTC; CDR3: CASTKGRLGEQFF
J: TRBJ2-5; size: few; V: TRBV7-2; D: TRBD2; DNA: TGTGCCAGCAGGGCCCCCCTCTCTCCTCTGGGCGGGGGACAAGAGACCCAGTACTTC; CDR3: CASRAPLSPLGGGQETQYF
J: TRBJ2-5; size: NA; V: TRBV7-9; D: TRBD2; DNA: TGTGCCAGCAGCGTGGTAGCGGGAAAGAGAGAGACCCAGTACTTC; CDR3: CASSVVAGKRETQYF
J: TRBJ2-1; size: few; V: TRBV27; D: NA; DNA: TGTGCCAGCAGTCCCTTGGACAGCCTTTACAATGAGCAGTTCTTC; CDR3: CASSPLDSLYNEQFF
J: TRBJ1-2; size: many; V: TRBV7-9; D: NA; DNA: TGTGCCAGCAGCTTAGTCCCCAGCTCCAAGTTTGGCTACACCTTC; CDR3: CASSLVPSSKFGYTF
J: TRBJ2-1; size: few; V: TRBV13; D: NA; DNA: TGTGCCAGCAGCCCCCTTCTAGAGCGTACCTCCTACAATGAGCAGTTCTTC; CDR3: CASSPLLERTSYNEQFF
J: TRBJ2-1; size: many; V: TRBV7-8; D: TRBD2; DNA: TGTGCCAGCAGCTTTAGGGGCACGCCGGGACTACAAACCTACAATGAGCAGTTCTTC; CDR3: CASSFRGTPGLQTYNEQFF
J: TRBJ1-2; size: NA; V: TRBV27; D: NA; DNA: TGTGCCAGCAATTATCCGGGACCTCTTAACTATGGCTACACCTTC; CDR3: CASNYPGPLNYGYTF
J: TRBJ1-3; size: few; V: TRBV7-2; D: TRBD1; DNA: TGTGCCAGCAGTTTGCCGGGACAGGGTGACGGAAACACCATATATTTT; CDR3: CASSLPGQGDGNTIYF
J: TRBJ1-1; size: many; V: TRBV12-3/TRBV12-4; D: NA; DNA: TGTGCCAGCAGTGGGGCCACTGAAGCTTTCTTT; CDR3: CASSGATEAFF
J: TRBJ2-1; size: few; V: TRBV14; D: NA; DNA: TGTGCCAGCAGCCAAGCGAGCGGGCCCTCCTACAATGAGCAGTTCTTC; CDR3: CASSQASGPSYNEQFF
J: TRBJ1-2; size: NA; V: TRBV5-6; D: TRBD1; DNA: TGTGCCAGCAGCTTGGAATTTGGACAGGGCTATGGCTACACCTTC; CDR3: CASSLEFGQGYGYTF
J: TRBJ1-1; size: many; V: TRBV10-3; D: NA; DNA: TGTGCCATCAGTGATGTCAGATGGCATGCTTTCTTT; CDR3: CAISDVRWHAFF
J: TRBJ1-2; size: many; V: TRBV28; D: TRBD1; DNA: TGTGCCAGCAGCTTCTCGGGACAGGGGGCGCAAGGCTACACCTTC; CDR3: CASSFSGQGAQGYTF
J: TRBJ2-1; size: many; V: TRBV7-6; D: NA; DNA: TGTGCCAGCAGCTTATCGTCTGGAGATGAGCAGTTCTTC; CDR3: CASSLSSGDEQFF
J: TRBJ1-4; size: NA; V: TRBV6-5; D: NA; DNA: TGTGCCAGCAGTTGGGCGGTGGGGGATGGAGAAAAACTGTTTTTT; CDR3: CASSWAVGDGEKLFF
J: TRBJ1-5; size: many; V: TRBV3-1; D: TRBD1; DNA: TGTGCCAGCAGCCGCTCGGGACAGGGGAATCAGCCCCAGCATTTT; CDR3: CASSRSGQGNQPQHF
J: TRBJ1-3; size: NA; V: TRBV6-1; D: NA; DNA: TGTGCCAGCAGGATCACCGGGGGGGGAAACACCATATATTTT; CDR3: CASRITGGGNTIYF
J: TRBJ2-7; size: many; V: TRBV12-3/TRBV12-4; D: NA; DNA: TGTGCCAGCAGTTTAGAGCTAGCGTCACGCTACGAGCAGTACTTC; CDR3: CASSLELASRYEQYF
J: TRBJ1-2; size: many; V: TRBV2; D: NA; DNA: TGTGCCAGCAGTGAAGCGCTTCTCCCCGGGACGTCGGTCGGTGGCTACACCTTC; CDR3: CASSEALLPGTSVGGYTF
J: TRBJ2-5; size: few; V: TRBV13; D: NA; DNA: TGTGCCAGCAGCCACCGCGGGGTGGACCTAGGGGAGACCCAGTACTTC; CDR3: CASSHRGVDLGETQYF